The 11 T cell receptor beta chains below all came from one sample that was sequenced in a study of blood T cell repertoires in COVID-19. The assay was immunoSEQ multiplex PCR, and TCRdb's table has in-frame clones only and misses some. The data contain 130,000 to 150,000 clones, about four fifths of them singletons. The source material was PBMCs or T cells enriched from blood (not recorded which). These receptors originate from a man between 40 and 49 years old with acute COVID-19.

The chain has TRBV19 and TRBJ1-1; D gene unclear. Trimming took 7 bases from V and 1 from J, leaving 10 bases between them. CDR3 length: 13 amino acids. Germline V gene sequence: CDR1 LNHDA, CDR2 SQIVND (reference sequence). For the CDR3, the DNA is TGTGCCAGTACCTTCTCCCCGAACACTGAAGCTTTCTTT. Protein: CASTFSPNTEAFF. The full variable domain, with the rest looked up from reference TRBV19 and TRBJ1-1, is DGGITQSPKYLFRKEGQNVTLSCEQNLNHDAMYWYRQDPGQGLRLIYYSQIVNDFQKGDIAEGYSVSREKKESFPLTVTSAQKNPTAFYLCASTFSPNTEAFFGQGTRLTVV.

The CDR3: CASSPGQGFNTGELFF. CDR3 bases: TGCGCCAGCAGCCCGGGACAGGGATTTAACACCGGGGAGCTGTTTTTT. The gene calls are TRBV4-3 and TRBJ2-2; 9 nucleotides line up with TRBD1. Germline trimming cut 4 bases from V and 2 bases from J; bases unmatched to any gene: 5. The CDR3 length is 16 residues. Germline CDR1 and CDR2: LGHNA and YSLEER.

The V gene is TRBV15, the J gene TRBJ1-1; 7 bases line up with TRBD1. V was clipped by 0 bases and J by 4 bases; unmatched bases: 5. The germline V gene encodes CDR1 LNHNV and CDR2 YYDKDF (reference sequence). CDR3 length: 15 amino acids. The CDR3: CATSREETGPTEAFF. The CDR3 DNA is TGTGCCACCAGCAGAGAGGAGACAGGGCCCACTGAAGCTTTCTTT.

V usage is TRBV11-3 and J usage is TRBJ2-2; unclear D gene. CDR1 SGHNT and CDR2 YENEEA come from the germline V gene. The CDR3 contains 15 residues. V was cut by 2 bases and J by 0 bases, with 7 bases left in between. The CDR3 spells CASSLQRSNTGELFF. The CDR3 region has the DNA TGTGCCAGCAGCTTACAGCGATCGAACACCGGGGAGCTGTTTTTT.

The rearrangement uses TRBV5-6 and TRBJ2-2; D gene ambiguous. The CDR3 sequence is 14 residues long. The V and J ends lost 3 bases and 4 bases respectively, with 10 bases between them. The germline CDR1 and CDR2 sequences are SGHDT and YYEEEE. The CDR3 DNA sequence: TGTGCCAGCAGCTGGGCCTTGGCCACCGGGGAGCTGTTTTTT. This codes for CASSWALATGELFF. Complete variable domain (other parts from reference TRBV5-6 and TRBJ2-2): DAGVTQSPTHLIKTRGQQVTLRCSPKSGHDTVSWYQQALGQGPQFIFQYYEEEERQRGNFPDRFSGHQFPNYSSELNVNALLLGDSALYLCASSWALATGELFFGEGSRLTVL.

The chain is built from TRBV5-4 and TRBJ2-7, with D hard to call. V dropped 4 bases and J dropped 6 bases, with 11 bases sitting between them. The CDR3 sequence is 12 residues long. Germline CDR1 is SGHNT and CDR2 is YYREEE (reference sequence). In DNA form, the CDR3 reads TGTGCCAGCAGCACCGACATCGGCGAGCAGTACTTC. This codes for CASSTDIGEQYF.

V and J are TRBV28 and TRBJ2-5; perhaps TRBD2 as D (5 bases). Germline-derived CDR1 and CDR2 are MDHEN and SYDVKM. The CDR3 consists of 14 residues. V lost 6 bases to trimming and J lost 0 bases, with 11 bases between them. The CDR3 bases are TGTGCCAGCAGCTCTAGCCTAAACCAAGAGACCCAGTACTTC. This encodes CASSSSLNQETQYF.

This clone has only one observation. The chain recombines TRBV19 with TRBJ1-5; perhaps TRBD1 as D (6 bases). The CDR3 has 16 residues. Germline V lookup: CDR1 LNHDA, CDR2 SQIVND (reference sequence). Trimming left V 5 bases short and J 8 bases short, with 22 bases between. CDR3 sequence: CASSPQSAGGWEPQHF. The CDR3 DNA reads as TGTGCCAGTAGTCCTCAATCTGCTGGGGGCTGGGAGCCCCAGCATTTT.

V is TRBV19 and J is TRBJ2-2, with TRBD1 identical over 9 bases. Germline CDR1 reads LNHDA; CDR2 reads SQIVND (reference sequence). The CDR3 has 15 residues. Trimming removed 4 bases from V and 6 bases from J; junction bases left unmatched: 6. This CDR3 reads CASSTDRGGSGELFF. CDR3 in DNA: TGTGCCAGTAGTACGGACAGGGGTGGATCCGGGGAGCTGTTTTTT.

The chain uses TRBV18 and TRBJ2-7; maybe TRBD1 (6 bases). CDR1 is KGHSH and CDR2 is LQKENI in the germline V gene. V was trimmed by 2 bases and J by 7 bases, leaving 18 bases between them. The CDR3 is 15 residues long. The CDR3 loop reads CASSPASVGGWEQYF. CDR3 sequence (DNA): TGTGCCAGCTCACCAGCATCGGTAGGGGGATGGGAGCAGTACTTC.

This clone was picked up one time. V gene TRBV5-1 combines with J gene TRBJ2-3; 8 bases are shared with TRBD2. CDR3 length: 16 amino acids. V lost 0 bases to trimming and J lost 5 bases; unmatched junction nucleotides: 8. CDR1 SGHRS and CDR2 YFSETQ come from the germline V gene. CDR3 nucleotides: TGCGCCAGCAGCTTGGTTGCCGGGGGGGCTGGAGATACGCAGTATTTT. Its protein product is CASSLVAGGAGDTQYF.